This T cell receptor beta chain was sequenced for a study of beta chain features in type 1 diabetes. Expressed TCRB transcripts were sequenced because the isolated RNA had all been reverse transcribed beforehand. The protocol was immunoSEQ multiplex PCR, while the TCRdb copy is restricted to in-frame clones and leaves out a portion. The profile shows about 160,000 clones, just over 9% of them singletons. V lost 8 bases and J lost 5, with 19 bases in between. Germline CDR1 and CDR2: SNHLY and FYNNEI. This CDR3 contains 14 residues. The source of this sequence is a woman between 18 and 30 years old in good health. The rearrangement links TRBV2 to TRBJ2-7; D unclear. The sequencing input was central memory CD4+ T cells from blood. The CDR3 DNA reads TGTGCCAGCGAGTGGCAGGCGCCTATGAACGAGCAGTACTTC. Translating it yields CASEWQAPMNEQYF.